This entry lists 25 T cell receptor beta chains sequenced from one sample in a study of response to subunit inactivated influenza vaccine listed by TCRdb under 2018. The library came from RT-PCR. Data came from an Illumina HiSeq 2500. TCRdb passed the public sequencing reads through fastp at Q25 and MiXCR, retaining productive beta sequences. Rows with one shared CDR3 protein collapse into an entry with the most common genes and DNA. Present in this sample are some 540,000 distinct CDR3 sequences, 20% to 25% of which were seen just once. Around 2.8% of the sample goes to the ten largest clones. The same data also went into a second study, on T cells expressing NK-cell markers. The second publication reports: TCR beta cDNA libraries were made by 5'RACE template switching that added a universal primer site and unique molecular identifiers.

Here the sequenced sample was CD4+ T cells sorted from PBMCs, taken roughly 13 days after vaccination. These receptors originate from a man in his forties or fifties who received an inactivated influenza vaccine. Donor details come from another sample of the same person, matched by shared clones.

This clonotype was counted only a few times. V usage is TRBV24-1 and J usage is TRBJ2-5; 7 bases are shared with TRBD1. Unmatched junction bases numbered 10, after V lost 4 bases and J lost 0 bases. CDR1 is KGHDR, CDR2 SFDVKD, per germline. CDR3 length: 17 residues. The CDR3 here is CATSDPMDRSYQETQYF. CDR3 bases: TGTGCCACCAGTGACCCAATGGACAGGTCGTACCAAGAGACCCAGTACTTC.

This clonotype has more than one count but fewer than ten. The CDR3 region has the DNA TGCAGCGTCGAAAGGACATCCAGGACCCAGTACTTC. This codes for CSVERTSRTQYF. The V gene is TRBV29-1, the J gene TRBJ2-5; tentative D call: TRBD1 (5 bases). The CDR3 consists of 12 residues. Germline V gene sequence: CDR1 SQVTM, CDR2 ANQGSEA. V was shortened by 6 bases and J by 7 bases, with 15 bases between the two germline ends.

The CDR3 protein is CAIRGGITEAFF. The CDR3 region has the DNA TGTGCCATCAGAGGGGGAATAACTGAAGCTTTCTTT. The V and J genes are TRBV10-3 and TRBJ1-1, with a tentative D call TRBD1 (6 bases). The CDR3 loop spans 12 amino acids. Germline values: CDR1 ENHRY, CDR2 SYGVKD. The V end lost 6 bases, the J end lost 5 bases, and 10 bases lay between the germline ends.

The chain uses TRBV24-1 and TRBJ1-5; possible D gene TRBD1, 6 bases. The CDR3 runs to 16 residues. V shed 0 bases and J shed 2 bases, with 10 bases lying between them. Germline CDR1 reads KGHDR; CDR2 reads SFDVKD. For the CDR3, the DNA is TGTGCCACCAGTGATTTGAAGGACAGAGGCAATCAGCCCCAGCATTTT. It is translated as CATSDLKDRGNQPQHF.

This chain joins TRBV5-1 and TRBJ2-5, with TRBD2 matching over 9 bases. V was pared by 4 bases and J by 1 base, with 8 bases of the junction left unmatched. Per germline, CDR1 SGHRS and CDR2 YFSETQ. This CDR3 has 16 amino acids. The CDR3 DNA is TGCGCCAGCAGCACCGGGACTAGCATCTTCCAAGAGACCCAGTACTTC. Its translation: CASSTGTSIFQETQYF.

The table lists this clonotype with a few counts. The rearrangement links TRBV20-1 to TRBJ2-7; 9 bases fit TRBD2. V shed 5 bases, J shed 5 bases, and the junction held 7 bases outside the gene matches. Looked up from germline, CDR1 is DFQATT and CDR2 is SNEGSKA (reference sequence). The CDR3 is made up of 13 amino acids. Here the CDR3 DNA reads TGCAGTGCTGTGAGCGGGAGGCGCGACGAGCAGTACTTC. Its protein product is CSAVSGRRDEQYF.

The V and J genes are TRBV5-1 and TRBJ2-1, with D hard to call. CDR3 length equals 13 residues. CDR1 is SGHRS, CDR2 YFSETQ, per germline. Trimming stripped 4 bases from V and 3 bases from J, with 8 bases between. CDR3 region: CASSLTYYNEQFF. DNA for the CDR3: TGCGCCAGCAGCCTGACTTACTACAATGAGCAGTTCTTC.

This clonotype turned up a few times. This chain uses TRBV11-2 with TRBJ1-3, with D uncertain. The germline CDR1 and CDR2 sequences are SGHAT and FQNNGV. The CDR3 totals 13 residues. V was trimmed by 1 base and J by 4 bases, leaving 5 bases between them. The CDR3 protein is CASSLGLGNTIYF. Written as DNA, the CDR3 is TGTGCCAGCAGCTTAGGTCTGGGAAACACCATATATTTT. The variable domain in full, with the rest retrieved from reference TRBV11-2 and TRBJ1-3, is EAGVAQSPRYKIIEKRQSVAFWCNPISGHATLYWYQQILGQGPKLLIQFQNNGVVDDSQLPKDRFSAERLKGVDSTLKIQPAKLEDSAVYLCASSLGLGNTIYFGEGSWLTVV.

The chain combines TRBV6-2 or TRBV6-3 with TRBJ2-4, with TRBD2 matching 9 bases. CDR1 is MNHEY, CDR2 SVGEGT, per germline. V was clipped by 5 bases and J by 7 bases; unmatched bases: 9. The CDR3 spans 15 residues. The DNA of the CDR3 is TGTGCCAGCAGTGTTAGCGGGAGAGCGGCTAACATTCAGTACTTC. Amino acids: CASSVSGRAANIQYF.

This clonotype was counted between two and nine times. The chain employs TRBV7-9 and TRBJ1-3, with D possibly matching TRBD1 (5 bases). Germline V gene sequence: CDR1 SEHNR, CDR2 FQNEAQ (reference sequence). V was cut by 4 bases and J by 0 bases, with 16 bases left in between. The CDR3 extends over 17 amino acids. CDR3 nucleotides: TGTGCCAGCAGCTATCAGGAGGGGTTCCGCTCTGGAAACACCATATATTTT. It encodes CASSYQEGFRSGNTIYF.

The table lists this clonotype with a few counts. V usage is TRBV20-1 and J usage is TRBJ2-1; 11 positions match TRBD2. There are 14 residues in the CDR3. The germline V gene has CDR1 DFQATT and CDR2 SNEGSKA (reference sequence). The junction had 8 bases not matched to a gene; V was cut back by 4 bases and J by 9 bases. DNA for the CDR3: TGCAGTGCTACCGGGACTAGCGGAGCGGCTGAGCAGTTCTTC. Translation gives CSATGTSGAAEQFF.

V and J are TRBV10-3 and TRBJ2-5; D may be TRBD1 (6 bases). The V gene's germline CDR1 is ENHRY and CDR2 SYGVKD. The CDR3 extends over 12 amino acids. V was shortened by 4 bases and J by 4 bases, with 7 bases between the two germline ends. The CDR3 here is CAISVGGETQYF. CDR3 sequence (DNA): TGTGCCATCAGTGTAGGGGGAGAGACCCAGTACTTC.

The chain recombines TRBV28 with TRBJ2-7, with 7 bases that match TRBD2. CDR3 length equals 15 residues. Germline V CDR1 and CDR2: MDHEN, SYDVKM. J gave up 1 base and V 5 bases, and 8 bases lay outside the gene matches. CDR3 sequence (DNA): TGTGCCAGCAGTGAGCTTCTGGGGGGGTCCTACGAGCAGTACTTC. Translating gives CASSELLGGSYEQYF.

The V and J genes are TRBV2 and TRBJ2-1, with 11 bases that match TRBD2. The CDR3 loop spans 16 amino acids. The V and J ends lost 6 bases and 2 bases, in that order; junction bases with no gene match: 6. Germline V gene data show CDR1 as SNHLY and CDR2 as FYNNEI. The CDR3 spells CASRRRGLAAYNEQFF. The DNA for the CDR3 is TGTGCCAGCAGAAGAAGGGGACTAGCGGCCTACAATGAGCAGTTCTTC. The full variable domain, with the rest looked up from reference TRBV2 and TRBJ2-1, is EPEVTQTPSHQVTQMGQEVILRCVPISNHLYFYWYRQILGQKVEFLVSFYNNEISEKSEIFDDQFSVERPDGSNFTLKIRSTKLEDSAMYFCASRRRGLAAYNEQFFGPGTRLTVL.

A few counts support this clonotype. The CDR3 DNA sequence: TGTGCCAGCAGCCTTGGACTAGCGGGAGGCGACCAGTACTTC. Its protein product is CASSLGLAGGDQYF. The chain is built from TRBV4-2 and TRBJ2-5; 14 nucleotides line up with TRBD2. After removal of 4 bases from V and 10 bases from J, the junction contained 5 bases not matched to a gene. Germline V gene data show CDR1 as LGHNA and CDR2 as YNFKEQ. The CDR3 has 14 residues.

This clonotype has a count of ten or more. The V gene is TRBV18, the J gene TRBJ2-2, with D tentatively TRBD1 or TRBD2 (8 bases each). The CDR3 has 18 residues. V gave up 6 bases and J gave up 0 bases, with 20 bases separating them. Germline V lookup: CDR1 KGHSH, CDR2 LQKENI. The CDR3 sequence is CASSRRGPSGSNTGELFF. The DNA for the CDR3 is TGTGCCAGCTCCCGCAGGGGGCCTAGCGGGTCGAACACCGGGGAGCTGTTTTTT.

This clonotype appeared a few times. J is TRBJ2-3 and V is TRBV27, with TRBD2 as a possible D gene (7 bases). The CDR3 extends over 13 amino acids. The germline CDR1 and CDR2 sequences are MNHEY and SMNVEV (reference sequence). The V end was cut by 9 bases, the J end by 7 bases, with 17 bases between. The CDR3 nucleotides are TGTGCCAGTACTAGGGGGGGTCAATATACGCAGTATTTT. It is translated as CASTRGGQYTQYF.

V gene TRBV5-1 combines with J gene TRBJ2-5; weak D call: TRBD1 (6 bases). CDR3 length: 16 residues. Trimming took 0 bases from V and 1 from J, leaving 13 bases between them. Per the germline V gene, CDR1 is SGHRS and CDR2 is YFSETQ. CDR3 sequence: CASSLGGPGRQETQYF. Here the CDR3 DNA reads TGCGCCAGCAGCTTGGGGGGGCCCGGCCGCCAAGAGACCCAGTACTTC.

This clonotype was detected many times. This chain connects TRBV4-1 to TRBJ1-1; TRBD1 might be the D (6 bases). The CDR3 is made up of 14 amino acids. V was pared by 0 bases and J by 4 bases, with 9 bases between. Looked up from germline, CDR1 is MGHRA and CDR2 is YSYEKL. DNA for the CDR3: TGCGCCAGCAGCCAAGAGATCAGGGGCACTGAAGCTTTCTTT. Protein: CASSQEIRGTEAFF.

Many counts were recorded for this clonotype. The gene calls are TRBV7-8 and TRBJ2-5; TRBD1 aligns across 8 bases. This CDR3 is built from 16 residues. The germline V gene has CDR1 SGHVS and CDR2 FQNEAQ. V shed 0 bases and J 5 bases; nucleotides not matched to a gene: 8. In DNA form, the CDR3 reads TGTGCCAGCAGCTTAGCGTTCCAGGGGGCAGGGGAGACCCAGTACTTC. It yields the protein CASSLAFQGAGETQYF. Using reference TRBV7-8 and TRBJ2-5 for the parts outside the CDR3, the full variable domain is GAGVSQSPRYKVAKRGQDVALRCDPISGHVSLFWYQQALGQGPEFLTYFQNEAQLDKSGLPSDRFFAERPEGSVSTLKIQRTQQEDSAVYLCASSLAFQGAGETQYFGPGTRLLVL.

This clonotype has more than one count but fewer than ten. The chain combines TRBV24-1 with TRBJ2-3; D possibly corresponds to TRBD1 (6 bases). The germline V gene encodes CDR1 KGHDR and CDR2 SFDVKD. V lost 2 bases to trimming and J lost 3 bases, with 8 bases between them. The CDR3 totals 14 residues. The CDR3 bases are TGTGCCACCAGTGATTGGACAGAGACAGATACGCAGTATTTT. This sequence encodes CATSDWTETDTQYF.

V is TRBV4-1 and J is TRBJ2-5; D ambiguous. Germline V lookup: CDR1 MGHRA, CDR2 YSYEKL. The CDR3 has 15 residues. V was clipped by 0 bases and J by 2 bases, with 10 bases between them. In nucleotides, the CDR3 is TGCGCCAGCAGCCAAGACGTGCGTACTCAAGAGACCCAGTACTTC. It specifies CASSQDVRTQETQYF.

This clonotype was seen a few times. The J gene is TRBJ1-4, the V gene TRBV21-1; the tabulated D call, TRBD1, remains unverified against the DNA. TRBV21-1 is classified as a pseudogene. This CDR3 is built from 14 residues. This CDR3 is CASSKQGANEKLFF. The CDR3 nucleotides are TGTGCCAGCAGCAAACAGGGGGCGAATGAAAAACTGTTTTTT.

This clonotype was seen a few times. V and J are TRBV7-2 and TRBJ2-1; D is unclear. This CDR3 is built from 14 residues. The V end was cut by 3 bases, the J end by 8 bases, with 14 bases between. CDR1 and CDR2 from the germline V gene are SGHTA and FQGNSA. The CDR3 sequence is CASSFPPQMDEQFF. CDR3 nucleotides: TGTGCCAGCAGCTTCCCCCCCCAAATGGATGAGCAGTTCTTC. The whole variable domain, remainder taken from reference TRBV7-2 and TRBJ2-1, is GAGVSQSPSNKVTEKGKDVELRCDPISGHTALYWYRQSLGQGLEFLIYFQGNSAPDKSGLPSDRFSAERTGGSVSTLTIQRTQQEDSAVYLCASSFPPQMDEQFFGPGTRLTVL.

Points on this clonotype: Germline is not matched at one junction end, which may reflect a read error. This chain joins TRBV19 and TRBJ2-7; 10 bases map to TRBD1. From germline, CDR1 is LNHDA and CDR2 SQIVND (reference sequence). CDR3 size: 13 residues. The CDR3 is CASMGQGTYEQYF. The CDR3 nucleotides are TGTGCTAGTATGGGACAGGGGACCTACGAGCAGTACTTC.